The clone carrying this TCR beta chain was recorded only once. This entry is derived from a study of blood T cell repertoires in COVID-19. Study summary: The cDNA or gDNA used as material had been derived from T cells, B-cell-depleted T cells, or PBMCs.

Produced via immunoSEQ multiplex PCR; TCRdb's table is partial and in-frame only. The sample includes about 410,000 clones, around 86% of them seen just once. Germline V gene sequence: CDR1 MGHRA, CDR2 YSYEKL. Trimming took 1 base from V and 8 from J, leaving 17 bases between them. CDR3 length: 16 amino acids. The chain combines TRBV4-1 with TRBJ1-4; D is possibly TRBD1 (5 bases). This clonotype originated in a woman under 40 with active or convalescent COVID-19. Sequenced: peripheral blood. DNA of the CDR3: TGCGCCAGCAGCCAAGGCAGGGACTCCGGCTCCGAAAAACTGTTTTTT. Translation gives CASSQGRDSGSEKLFF.